In its sample, the clone carrying this TCR beta chain was seen a few times. TCRdb's table, derived via immunoSEQ multiplex PCR, lists solely in-frame clones and lacks some. The profile covers over 90,000 clones, with roughly 84% appearing a single time and about 6.3% taken by the ten largest. Trimming shortened V by 4 bases and J by 7 bases, and 20 bases separated the two germline ends. Looked up from germline, CDR1 is LGHDT and CDR2 is YNNKEL (reference sequence). The CDR3 contains 15 residues. The source of the sample is a study of blood T cell repertoires in COVID-19. Study at large: The United States, Italy and Spain provided the acute and convalescent COVID-19 samples.

This chain links TRBV3-1 (or the pseudogene TRBV3-2) with TRBJ2-7, with D possibly TRBD1 on 6 matching bases. Source material: peripheral blood. The TCR was taken from a human donor in a cohort sampled during active COVID-19. This CDR3 is CASSPTGPRLWEQYF. CDR3 nucleotide sequence: TGTGCCAGCAGCCCGACAGGACCCCGGCTTTGGGAGCAGTACTTC.